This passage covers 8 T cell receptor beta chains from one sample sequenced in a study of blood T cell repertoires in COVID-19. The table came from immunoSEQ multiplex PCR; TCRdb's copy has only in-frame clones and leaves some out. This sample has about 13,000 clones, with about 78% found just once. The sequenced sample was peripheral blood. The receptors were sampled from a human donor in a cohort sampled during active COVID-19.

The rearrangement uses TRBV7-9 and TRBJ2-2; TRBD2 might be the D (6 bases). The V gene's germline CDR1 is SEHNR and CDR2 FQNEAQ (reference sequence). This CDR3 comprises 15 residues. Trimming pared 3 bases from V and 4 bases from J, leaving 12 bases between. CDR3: CASSLEGLGTGELFF. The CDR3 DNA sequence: TGTGCCAGCAGCTTGGAGGGGCTGGGCACCGGGGAGCTGTTTTTT.

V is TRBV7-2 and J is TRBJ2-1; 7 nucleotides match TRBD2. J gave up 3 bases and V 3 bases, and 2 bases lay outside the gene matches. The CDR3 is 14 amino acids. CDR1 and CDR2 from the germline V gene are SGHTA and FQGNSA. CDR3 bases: TGTGCCAGCAGCTTTGGACTAGACTACAATGAGCAGTTCTTC. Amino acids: CASSFGLDYNEQFF.

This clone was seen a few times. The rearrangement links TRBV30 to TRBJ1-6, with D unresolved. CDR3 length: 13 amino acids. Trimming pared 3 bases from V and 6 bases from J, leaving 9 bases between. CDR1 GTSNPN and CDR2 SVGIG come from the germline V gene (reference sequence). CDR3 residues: CAWSRERNSPLHF. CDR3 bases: TGTGCCTGGAGCCGGGAACGTAATTCACCCCTCCACTTT.

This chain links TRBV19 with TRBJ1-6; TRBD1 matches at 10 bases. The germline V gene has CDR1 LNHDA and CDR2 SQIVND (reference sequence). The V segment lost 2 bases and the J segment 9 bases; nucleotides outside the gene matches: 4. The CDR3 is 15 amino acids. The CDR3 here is CASSIRTGGSSPLHF. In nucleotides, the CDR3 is TGTGCCAGTAGTATAAGGACAGGGGGAAGTTCACCCCTCCACTTT.

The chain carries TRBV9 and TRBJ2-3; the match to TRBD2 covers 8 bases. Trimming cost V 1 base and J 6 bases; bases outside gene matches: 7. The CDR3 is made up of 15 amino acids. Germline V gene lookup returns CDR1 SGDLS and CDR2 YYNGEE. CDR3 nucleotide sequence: TGTGCCAGCAGCGTACGGGGTAGCGGGGCGGATACGCAGTATTTT. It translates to CASSVRGSGADTQYF.

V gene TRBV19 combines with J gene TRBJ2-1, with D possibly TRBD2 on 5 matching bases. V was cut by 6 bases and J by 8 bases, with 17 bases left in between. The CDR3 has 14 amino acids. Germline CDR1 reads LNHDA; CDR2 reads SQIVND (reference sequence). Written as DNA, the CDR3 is TGTGCCAGTAGACCCCGTGGAGGAATTGATGAGCAGTTCTTC. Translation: CASRPRGGIDEQFF.

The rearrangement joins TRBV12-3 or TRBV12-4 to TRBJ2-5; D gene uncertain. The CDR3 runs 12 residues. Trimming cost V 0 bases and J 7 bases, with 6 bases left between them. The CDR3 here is CASSLALGTQYF. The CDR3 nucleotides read TGTGCCAGCAGTTTAGCGCTCGGGACCCAGTACTTC.

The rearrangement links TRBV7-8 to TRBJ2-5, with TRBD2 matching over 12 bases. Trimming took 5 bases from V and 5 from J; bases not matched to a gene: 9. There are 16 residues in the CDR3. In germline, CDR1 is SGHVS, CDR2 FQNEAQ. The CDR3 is CASSSPSGGAHETQYF. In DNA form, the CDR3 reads TGTGCCAGCAGCAGCCCTAGCGGGGGGGCTCACGAGACCCAGTACTTC.